These 4 T cell receptor beta chains share one sample of origin, sequenced in a study of graft-versus-host responses after intestinal transplantation. The table came from immunoSEQ multiplex PCR; TCRdb's copy has only in-frame clones and leaves some out. Of 100,000 to 120,000 clones listed, roughly 93% are singletons. Which antigens these TCRs recognize remains unknown. Here the sequenced sample was unstimulated CD8+ T cells sorted from spleen or lymph node cells, taken before intestinal transplant. Every receptor here comes from a human donor who received an intestinal transplant.

The rearrangement joins TRBV27 to TRBJ1-3, with D tentatively TRBD1 (5 bases). CDR1 is MNHEY, CDR2 SMNVEV, per germline (reference sequence). V lost 2 bases, J lost 0 bases, and 14 bases lay in between. The CDR3 is 17 amino acids. CDR3 loop: CASSLRQGLGSGNTIYF. In nucleotides, the CDR3 is TGTGCCAGCAGTTTACGCCAGGGACTCGGCTCTGGAAACACCATATATTTT.

The chain recombines TRBV5-1 with TRBJ2-1; 7 bases align to TRBD2. The J segment lost 0 bases and the V segment lost 4 bases, leaving 7 bases of the junction unmatched. The germline V gene has CDR1 SGHRS and CDR2 YFSETQ. The CDR3 sequence is 16 residues long. CDR3 sequence: CASSGQRGSSYNEQFF. The CDR3 DNA reads as TGCGCCAGCAGCGGGCAGCGGGGTAGCTCCTACAATGAGCAGTTCTTC.

J is TRBJ2-7 and V is TRBV13; TRBD2 is a possible D gene (5 bases). There are 13 residues in the CDR3. Per germline, CDR1 PRHDT and CDR2 FYEKMQ (reference sequence). Trimming took off 3 bases at V and 3 bases at J, with 9 bases between the two ends. In nucleotides, the CDR3 is TGTGCCAGCAGCTTTGGTCGGGGCTACGAGCAGTACTTC. Residues: CASSFGRGYEQYF.

The chain employs TRBV30 and TRBJ2-3; D call uncertain. CDR1 is GTSNPN and CDR2 is SVGIG in the germline V gene (reference sequence). Trimming pared 5 bases from V and 2 bases from J, leaving 14 bases between. This CDR3 contains 14 residues. In DNA form, the CDR3 reads TGTGCCTGGGGAGTGGCGTTTTTCACAGATACGCAGTATTTT. Protein: CAWGVAFFTDTQYF.